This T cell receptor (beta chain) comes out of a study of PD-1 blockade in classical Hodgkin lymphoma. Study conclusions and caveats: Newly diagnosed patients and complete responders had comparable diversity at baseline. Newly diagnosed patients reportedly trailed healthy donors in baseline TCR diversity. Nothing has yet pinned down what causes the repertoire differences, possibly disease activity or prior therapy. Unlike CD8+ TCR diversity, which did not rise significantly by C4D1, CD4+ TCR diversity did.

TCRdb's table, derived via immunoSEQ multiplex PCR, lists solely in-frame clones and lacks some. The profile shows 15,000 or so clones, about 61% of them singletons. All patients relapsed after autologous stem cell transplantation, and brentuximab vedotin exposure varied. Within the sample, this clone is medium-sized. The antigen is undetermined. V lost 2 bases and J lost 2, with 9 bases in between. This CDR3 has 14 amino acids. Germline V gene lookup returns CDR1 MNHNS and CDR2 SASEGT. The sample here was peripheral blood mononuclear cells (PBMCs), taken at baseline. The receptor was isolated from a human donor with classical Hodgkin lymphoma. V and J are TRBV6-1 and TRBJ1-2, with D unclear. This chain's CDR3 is CASSESVGNYGYTF. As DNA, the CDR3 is TGTGCCAGCAGTGAAAGCGTAGGGAACTATGGCTACACCTTC.